These T cell receptor beta chains were read from a single sample in a study of shared clonotypes between healthy human individuals. TCRdb's table, derived via immunoSEQ multiplex PCR, lists solely in-frame clones and lacks some. This table has more than 2 million clones, over 85% appearing once. The sequenced sample consisted of naive CD4+ T cells sorted from blood. The source is a man younger than 35 in good health. CDR3s include the opening cysteine and the closing phenylalanine or tryptophan. A D gene is named only where the DNA matches it firmly. A row's size may be missing; if present it is once, few, many or a size class.

cdr3_nt cdr3_aa j_call d_call v_call cdr3_length clone_size
TGTGCCAGCAGCTTATGGGGCGGGGGACAAGATACGCAGTATTTT CASSLWGGGQDTQYF TRBJ2-3 . TRBV7-3 15 .
TGTGCCACCAGCAGAGATAACGGGGTATCTTATGGCTACACCTTC CATSRDNGVSYGYTF TRBJ1-2 . TRBV15 15 .
TGTGCCAGCAGCCCCAGGGTAGGGGCTAACTATGGCTACACCTTC CASSPRVGANYGYTF TRBJ1-2 . TRBV5-4 15 .
TGTGCCAGTAGTATGTTCCTTCAGGGGAAGGGCTCCTACGAGCAGTACTTC CASSMFLQGKGSYEQYF TRBJ2-7 . TRBV19 17 once
TGTGCCAGCAGCCCCTCACTTCCTCGATTAACAGGGGGCTACGAGCAGTACTTC CASSPSLPRLTGGYEQYF TRBJ2-7 TRBD1 TRBV7-2 18 .
TGTGCCAGCAACTTCGGACAGGCGTCCACAGATACGCAGTATTTT CASNFGQASTDTQYF TRBJ2-3 TRBD1 TRBV5-4 15 .
TGCGCCAGCAGCTTGCCGGAGGTGGGGACCCAGTACTTC CASSLPEVGTQYF TRBJ2-5 . TRBV5-1 13 .
TGTGCCAGCGAGCGACATATAAGTATCTACGAGCAGTACTTC CASERHISIYEQYF TRBJ2-7 . TRBV6-1 14 .
TGTGCCAGCAGTCCGAACAGACAGTTCTATGGCTACACCTTC CASSPNRQFYGYTF TRBJ1-2 . TRBV27 14 once
TGTGCCAGCAGCCATCGAACGGGACAGACGCCGACCCAGTACTTC CASSHRTGQTPTQYF TRBJ2-5 TRBD1 TRBV14 15 .
TGCGCCAGCAGCCCGGCCGGGGCGCCCGAGCAGTACTTC CASSPAGAPEQYF TRBJ2-7 . TRBV5-1 13 .
TGTGCCAGCAGCTTAGGACAGGGCTGGAGTCAGCCCCAGCATTTT CASSLGQGWSQPQHF TRBJ1-5 TRBD1 TRBV11-2 15 .
TGCGCCAGCAGCTTAGAACTAGCGGGAGGCCCGCGGACTTCCTACGAGCAGTACTTC CASSLELAGGPRTSYEQYF TRBJ2-7 TRBD2 TRBV5-1 19 .
TGTGCCAGCACCGCAGGGAGGGGAACGGGAGGGCCAACAGATACGCAGTATTTT CASTAGRGTGGPTDTQYF TRBJ2-3 TRBD2 TRBV7-2 18 .
TGTGCCAGCAGCGCCGGGACTAGCATAAACATTCAGTACTTC CASSAGTSINIQYF TRBJ2-4 TRBD2 TRBV9 14 .
TGCGCCAGCAGCCAAGAGGGCGGAATAGGTACGAGGGACATTCAGTACTTC CASSQEGGIGTRDIQYF TRBJ2-4 . TRBV4-1 17 .
TGCGCCAGCAGCTCACAGGGGGCGAACACTGAAGCTTTCTTT CASSSQGANTEAFF TRBJ1-1 TRBD1 TRBV5-1 14 .